This T cell receptor (beta chain) came from a study of regulatory T cells in long-lasting Graves disease. Study-level findings and limits: Having only a small sample size may have limited accuracy.

This sample's time point: persistent/refractory GD, antithyroid drugs over 5 years with positive TRAb. PBMC RNA was the source of the TCR library. Patients were enrolled at an endocrinology department in Xi'an, China. V lost 4 bases and J lost 0, with 6 bases in between. Germline CDR1 and CDR2: SQVTM and ANQGSEA. The CDR3 runs to 12 residues. Through Arm-PCR of CDR3 regions and iRepertoire HTBI primers, TCR beta libraries were built. Original methodology: 62 TRBV and about 15 TRBJ segments were identified across samples. From the multiplex PCR reads, TCRdb called clonotypes with MiXCR, one entry per CDR3 protein. The V and J calls shown here were made by TCRdb, not taken from the authors' results. The table includes 400,000 to 500,000 distinct CDR3 sequences, less than 25% detected once. As concerns this clonotype: Its antigen is undetermined.

The chain couples TRBV29-1 to TRBJ1-1, with D unclear. This material consisted of peripheral blood mononuclear cells (PBMCs), taken when the disease was refractory, from a patient treated with antithyroid drugs. The origin of this receptor is a female donor with Graves disease. The CDR3 DNA sequence: TGCAGCGTTGTAAGCCTGAACACTGAAGCTTTCTTT. It encodes CSVVSLNTEAFF.